These T cell receptor beta chains were read from a single sample in a study of T cells in Graves' hyperthyroidism and ophthalmopathy. MiXCR, run by TCRdb on the multiplex PCR reads, gives a single entry per CDR3 protein. This sample yields around 620,000 distinct CDR3 sequences, of which 46% are seen a single time; under 20% belongs to the top ten. The source material was peripheral blood or thyroid tissue (not recorded which). Every receptor here comes from an adult woman with Graves' disease, either hyperthyroidism or ophthalmopathy (not recorded which). CDR3s include the opening cysteine and the closing phenylalanine or tryptophan. A D gene is named only where the DNA matches it firmly. Rows may omit the clone size; those that give it use once, few, many or a size class.

j_call: TRBJ1-1; clone_size: .; v_call: TRBV15; d_call: .; cdr3_aa: CATSRDLSGNTEAFF; cdr3_nt: TGTGCCACCAGCAGAGACTTAAGCGGGAACACTGAAGCTTTCTTT
j_call: TRBJ2-7; clone_size: .; v_call: TRBV20-1; d_call: TRBD2; cdr3_aa: CSARPAGDWAFYEQYF; cdr3_nt: TGCAGTGCTAGACCAGCGGGAGATTGGGCTTTCTACGAGCAGTACTTC
j_call: TRBJ1-3; clone_size: many; v_call: TRBV20-1; d_call: .; cdr3_aa: CSARGRGLAGNTIYF; cdr3_nt: TGCAGTGCTAGAGGGAGGGGTCTAGCTGGAAACACCATATATTTT
j_call: TRBJ1-2; clone_size: .; v_call: TRBV12-3/TRBV12-4; d_call: .; cdr3_aa: CASSLTQDGYGYTF; cdr3_nt: TGTGCCAGCAGTTTAACTCAGGACGGCTATGGCTACACCTTC
j_call: TRBJ2-6; clone_size: .; v_call: TRBV5-1; d_call: .; cdr3_aa: CASRAGTRGANVLTF; cdr3_nt: TGCGCCAGCAGGGCGGGGACAAGGGGGGCCAACGTCCTGACTTTC
j_call: TRBJ1-2; clone_size: .; v_call: TRBV10-3; d_call: .; cdr3_aa: CASSLSVIYGYTF; cdr3_nt: TGTGCCAGCAGTTTATCGGTCATCTATGGCTACACCTTC
j_call: TRBJ1-2; clone_size: few; v_call: TRBV7-2; d_call: TRBD1; cdr3_aa: CASSLGTGGAGYTF; cdr3_nt: TGTGCCAGCAGCTTAGGGACAGGGGGCGCGGGCTACACCTTC
j_call: TRBJ1-5; clone_size: few; v_call: TRBV28; d_call: .; cdr3_aa: CASSLITGPRLQPQHF; cdr3_nt: TGTGCCAGCAGTTTGATAACAGGGCCACGTTTACAGCCCCAGCATTTT
j_call: TRBJ1-3; clone_size: .; v_call: TRBV11-2; d_call: .; cdr3_aa: CASSPRTFSGNTIYF; cdr3_nt: TGTGCCAGCAGCCCCAGGACATTCTCTGGAAACACCATATATTTT
j_call: TRBJ1-1; clone_size: .; v_call: TRBV27; d_call: TRBD1; cdr3_aa: CASSFFQGAGGTEAFF; cdr3_nt: TGTGCCAGCAGTTTCTTTCAGGGGGCCGGAGGCACTGAAGCTTTCTTT
j_call: TRBJ2-5; clone_size: .; v_call: TRBV10-3; d_call: .; cdr3_aa: CAISVGSTMASETQYF; cdr3_nt: TGTGCCATCAGTGTAGGTAGTACGATGGCTAGCGAGACCCAGTACTTC
j_call: TRBJ1-2; clone_size: once; v_call: TRBV7-9; d_call: .; cdr3_aa: CASSLYAGGRGYTF; cdr3_nt: TGTGCCAGCAGCTTATACGCGGGGGGACGTGGCTACACCTTC
j_call: TRBJ2-5; clone_size: many; v_call: TRBV12-3/TRBV12-4; d_call: TRBD2; cdr3_aa: CASSLGLAGGPETQYF; cdr3_nt: TGTGCCAGCAGTTTAGGTCTAGCGGGAGGGCCAGAGACCCAGTACTTC
j_call: TRBJ2-7; clone_size: many; v_call: TRBV7-3; d_call: .; cdr3_aa: CASSLIGSGSYEQYF; cdr3_nt: TGTGCCAGCAGCTTAATCGGTAGTGGCTCCTACGAGCAGTACTTC
j_call: TRBJ1-1; clone_size: many; v_call: TRBV9; d_call: .; cdr3_aa: CASSVSGGEAFF; cdr3_nt: TGTGCCAGCAGTGTAAGTGGGGGGGAAGCTTTCTTT
j_call: TRBJ1-1; clone_size: many; v_call: TRBV6-2/TRBV6-3; d_call: .; cdr3_aa: CASSYALVPEAFF; cdr3_nt: TGTGCCAGCAGCTACGCCCTAGTACCTGAAGCTTTCTTT
j_call: TRBJ2-5; clone_size: .; v_call: TRBV19; d_call: TRBD2; cdr3_aa: CASSKGLAGEETQYF; cdr3_nt: TGTGCCAGTAGCAAGGGACTAGCGGGAGAAGAGACCCAGTACTTC
j_call: TRBJ2-5; clone_size: .; v_call: TRBV15; d_call: .; cdr3_aa: CATQREYQETQYF; cdr3_nt: TGTGCCACCCAGAGGGAGTACCAAGAGACCCAGTACTTC
j_call: TRBJ1-5; clone_size: .; v_call: TRBV29-1; d_call: .; cdr3_aa: CSVERGSRYEHF; cdr3_nt: TGCAGCGTCGAGCGGGGGAGCAGGTACGAGCATTTT
j_call: TRBJ1-4; clone_size: once; v_call: TRBV20-1; d_call: TRBD1; cdr3_aa: CSASQVRGGEKLFF; cdr3_nt: TGCAGTGCTAGCCAGGTCAGGGGGGGTGAAAAACTGTTTTTT
j_call: TRBJ1-1; clone_size: .; v_call: TRBV29-1; d_call: TRBD1; cdr3_aa: CSVHLGTGGAEAFF; cdr3_nt: TGCAGCGTTCACCTTGGGACAGGGGGCGCGGAAGCTTTCTTT
j_call: TRBJ1-5; clone_size: .; v_call: TRBV19; d_call: .; cdr3_aa: CASSIEQLSNQPQHF; cdr3_nt: TGTGCCAGTAGTATAGAACAGCTTAGCAATCAGCCCCAGCATTTT
j_call: TRBJ1-2; clone_size: .; v_call: TRBV7-9; d_call: .; cdr3_aa: CASSFTGSDGYTF; cdr3_nt: TGTGCCAGCAGCTTCACGGGATCCGATGGCTACACCTTC
j_call: TRBJ1-2; clone_size: many; v_call: TRBV19; d_call: TRBD1; cdr3_aa: CASSRPGQFGGYTF; cdr3_nt: TGTGCCAGTAGTAGGCCGGGACAGTTCGGCGGCTACACCTTC
j_call: TRBJ2-5; clone_size: many; v_call: TRBV7-6; d_call: TRBD1; cdr3_aa: CASSVTGGSLETQYF; cdr3_nt: TGTGCCAGCAGCGTCACAGGGGGGAGCTTGGAGACCCAGTACTTC
j_call: TRBJ2-7; clone_size: many; v_call: TRBV5-8; d_call: TRBD2; cdr3_aa: CASSLAVGLFHEQYF; cdr3_nt: TGTGCCAGCAGCTTGGCCGTGGGACTATTCCACGAGCAGTACTTC
j_call: TRBJ2-5; clone_size: few; v_call: TRBV18; d_call: .; cdr3_aa: CASSPPSQMEETQYF; cdr3_nt: TGTGCCAGCTCACCACCATCACAAATGGAGGAGACCCAGTACTTC
j_call: TRBJ1-5; clone_size: few; v_call: TRBV7-9; d_call: .; cdr3_aa: CASSLVGTGEPQHF; cdr3_nt: TGTGCCAGCAGCTTAGTAGGGACCGGGGAGCCCCAGCATTTT
j_call: TRBJ2-7; clone_size: many; v_call: TRBV14; d_call: .; cdr3_aa: CASSRLLGESYEQYF; cdr3_nt: TGTGCCAGCAGTCGACTGCTGGGGGAATCCTACGAGCAGTACTTC
j_call: TRBJ2-2; clone_size: .; v_call: TRBV29-1; d_call: .; cdr3_aa: CSSYTRSHTGELFF; cdr3_nt: TGCAGCAGTTACACCAGGTCCCACACCGGGGAGCTGTTTTTT
j_call: TRBJ1-2; clone_size: many; v_call: TRBV12-3/TRBV12-4; d_call: .; cdr3_aa: CASSQGFAYGYTF; cdr3_nt: TGTGCCAGCAGTCAGGGGTTTGCCTATGGCTACACCTTC
j_call: TRBJ1-6; clone_size: once; v_call: TRBV7-9; d_call: .; cdr3_aa: CASSVDSTNSPLHF; cdr3_nt: TGTGCCAGCAGCGTTGACAGCACCAATTCACCCCTCCACTTT
j_call: TRBJ2-5; clone_size: .; v_call: TRBV10-3; d_call: TRBD2; cdr3_aa: CAISATSGRVETQYF; cdr3_nt: TGTGCCATCAGTGCAACTAGCGGGAGGGTTGAGACCCAGTACTTC
j_call: TRBJ2-5; clone_size: .; v_call: TRBV24-1; d_call: .; cdr3_aa: CTTSDSRGETQYF; cdr3_nt: TGTACCACCAGTGATTCTAGGGGAGAGACCCAGTACTTC
j_call: TRBJ2-7; clone_size: many; v_call: TRBV27; d_call: TRBD1; cdr3_aa: CASSLQGFNEQYF; cdr3_nt: TGTGCCAGCAGCTTACAGGGGTTCAACGAGCAGTACTTC
j_call: TRBJ2-2; clone_size: many; v_call: TRBV11-2; d_call: .; cdr3_aa: CASSLIRGIGELFF; cdr3_nt: TGTGCCAGCAGCTTGATCCGGGGTATCGGGGAGCTGTTTTTT
j_call: TRBJ1-4; clone_size: few; v_call: TRBV25-1; d_call: .; cdr3_aa: CASSGTVTTNEKLFF; cdr3_nt: TGTGCCAGCAGTGGGACGGTCACAACTAATGAAAAACTGTTTTTT
j_call: TRBJ2-6; clone_size: .; v_call: TRBV15; d_call: TRBD1; cdr3_aa: CATSRAIAGTEDSGANVLTF; cdr3_nt: TGTGCCACCAGCAGAGCCATAGCCGGGACAGAAGACTCTGGGGCCAACGTCCTGACTTTC
j_call: TRBJ1-1; clone_size: once; v_call: TRBV20-1; d_call: .; cdr3_aa: CSPSKGGVHTEAFF; cdr3_nt: TGCAGCCCCTCCAAGGGGGGCGTCCACACTGAAGCTTTCTTT
j_call: TRBJ2-7; clone_size: many; v_call: TRBV2; d_call: .; cdr3_aa: CASSTEDEQYF; cdr3_nt: TGTGCCAGCAGTACGGAAGACGAGCAGTACTTC
j_call: TRBJ2-2; clone_size: many; v_call: TRBV7-9; d_call: .; cdr3_aa: CASSPSNDGWLFF; cdr3_nt: TGTGCCAGCAGCCCTTCGAATGACGGGTGGCTGTTTTTT
j_call: TRBJ1-1; clone_size: .; v_call: TRBV7-2; d_call: .; cdr3_aa: CASSLNRRTEAFF; cdr3_nt: TGTGCCAGCAGCCTAAATCGACGAACTGAAGCTTTCTTT
j_call: TRBJ1-3; clone_size: .; v_call: TRBV15; d_call: .; cdr3_aa: CATSGVRTSGNTIYF; cdr3_nt: TGTGCCACCAGCGGAGTCAGAACCTCTGGAAACACCATATATTTT
j_call: TRBJ1-5; clone_size: .; v_call: TRBV10-3; d_call: .; cdr3_aa: CAISLSRGARTQHF; cdr3_nt: TGTGCCATCAGTCTTTCGCGGGGGGCGAGGACCCAGCATTTT
j_call: TRBJ2-5; clone_size: many; v_call: TRBV28; d_call: TRBD2; cdr3_aa: CASSPRLAGVEETQYF; cdr3_nt: TGTGCCAGCAGTCCAAGACTAGCGGGAGTGGAAGAGACCCAGTACTTC
j_call: TRBJ2-2; clone_size: .; v_call: TRBV10-3; d_call: .; cdr3_aa: CATEEVNTGELFF; cdr3_nt: TGTGCCACAGAAGAGGTGAACACCGGGGAGTTGTTTTTT
j_call: TRBJ2-6; clone_size: .; v_call: TRBV27; d_call: .; cdr3_aa: CASSYTPPTF; cdr3_nt: TGTGCCAGCAGTTACACGCCTCCGACTTTC
j_call: TRBJ2-2; clone_size: .; v_call: TRBV29-1; d_call: TRBD1; cdr3_aa: CSVVGAGGGELFF; cdr3_nt: TGCAGCGTTGTCGGGGCAGGGGGCGGGGAGCTGTTTTTT
j_call: TRBJ1-6; clone_size: .; v_call: TRBV20-1; d_call: .; cdr3_aa: CSASLGQGHF; cdr3_nt: TGCAGTGCTAGCCTAGGGCAGGGCCACTTT